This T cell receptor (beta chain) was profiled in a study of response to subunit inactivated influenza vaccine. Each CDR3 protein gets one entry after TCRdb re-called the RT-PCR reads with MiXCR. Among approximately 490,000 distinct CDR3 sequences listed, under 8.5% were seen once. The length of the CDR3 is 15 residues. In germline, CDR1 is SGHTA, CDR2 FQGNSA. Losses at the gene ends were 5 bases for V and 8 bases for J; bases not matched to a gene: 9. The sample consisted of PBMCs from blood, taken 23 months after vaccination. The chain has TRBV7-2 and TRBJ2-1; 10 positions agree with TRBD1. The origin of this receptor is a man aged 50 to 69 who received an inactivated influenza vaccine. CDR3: CASSTSGTGVHEQFF. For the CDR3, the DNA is TGTGCCAGCAGCACCTCCGGGACAGGGGTCCATGAGCAGTTCTTC.